Listed below are T cell receptor beta chains from one sample, sequenced in a study. TCRdb called the 5' RACE reads again in MiXCR, with one record for every CDR3 protein. The sample contains roughly 52,000 distinct CDR3 sequences, approximately 17% of which appear only once. Material for sequencing was naive CD4+ T cells sorted from blood. Every receptor here comes from a female donor with breast cancer. Both conserved end residues are part of each CDR3. D genes are given only for firm matches. Where a row states a size, it is once, few, many or the class of an expanded clone; other rows omit it.

CDR3	DNA	V	J	size	D	length
CSAGSNGAGGYTF	TGCAGCGCCGGGTCGAACGGAGCAGGTGGCTACACCTTC	TRBV29-1	TRBJ1-2	many	NA	13
CASTLSGHQETQYF	TGCGCCAGTACCCTTAGCGGGCACCAAGAGACCCAGTACTTC	TRBV5-1	TRBJ2-5	NA	TRBD2	14
CASNRGMSNQPQHF	TGTGCCAGCAATAGGGGAATGAGCAATCAGCCCCAGCATTTT	TRBV12-3/TRBV12-4	TRBJ1-5	few	NA	14
CASSVGRDVNGELVF	TGTGCCAGCAGCGTAGGGCGGGATGTGAACGGGGAGCTGGTTTTT	TRBV9	TRBJ2-2	NA	NA	15
CASSLGLGAGELFF	TGTGCCAGCAGTTTGGGACTAGGGGCCGGGGAGCTGTTTTTT	TRBV12-3/TRBV12-4	TRBJ2-2	many	TRBD2	14
CASKAGYNEQFF	TGTGCCAGCAAAGCGGGATACAATGAGCAGTTCTTC	TRBV6-2/TRBV6-3	TRBJ2-1	NA	TRBD2	12
CASSFGGLGFTGELFF	TGTGCCAGCAGCTTCGGGGGACTCGGCTTCACCGGGGAGCTGTTTTTT	TRBV5-5	TRBJ2-2	NA	NA	16
CSVVQETQYF	TGCAGCGTCGTCCAAGAGACCCAGTACTTC	TRBV29-1	TRBJ2-5	few	NA	10
CASSLAQGSDGYTF	TGTGCCAGCAGTTTAGCCCAAGGGAGCGATGGCTACACCTTC	TRBV12-3/TRBV12-4	TRBJ1-2	NA	NA	14
CSARGTNEKLFF	TGCAGTGCTAGGGGCACTAATGAAAAACTGTTTTTT	TRBV20-1	TRBJ1-4	many	NA	12
CASSLDREYGYTF	TGCGCCAGCAGCTTGGACAGGGAGTATGGCTACACCTTC	TRBV5-1	TRBJ1-2	many	NA	13
CASILGTGGDTQYF	TGCGCCAGCATCTTGGGGACAGGGGGAGATACGCAGTATTTT	TRBV5-1	TRBJ2-3	NA	TRBD1	14
CASSESVQETQYF	TGTGCCAGCAGTGAGTCGGTGCAAGAGACCCAGTACTTC	TRBV2	TRBJ2-5	few	NA	13
CASSRTGDEQYF	TGTGCCAGCAGCCGGACAGGGGACGAGCAGTACTTC	TRBV7-9	TRBJ2-7	many	TRBD1	12
CASSPPGTGGGYTF	TGTGCCAGCAGCCCCCCCGGGACAGGGGGTGGCTACACCTTC	TRBV7-3	TRBJ1-2	few	TRBD1	14
CASRHRDQRVEQYF	TGTGCCAGCAGACATCGGGACCAGCGGGTCGAGCAGTACTTC	TRBV11-2	TRBJ2-7	NA	NA	14
CASSLTVSSYNEQFF	TGCGCCAGCAGCCTGACAGTGAGCTCCTACAATGAGCAGTTCTTC	TRBV5-1	TRBJ2-1	many	NA	15